These 9 T cell receptor beta chains share one sample of origin, sequenced in a study of cytomegalovirus exposure and HLA in healthy donors. The PCR contained 60 Vbeta and 13 Jbeta primers. TCRdb keeps only in-frame clones here, not all; method: immunoSEQ multiplex PCR. The sample table includes approximately 150,000 clones. Sequenced: PBMCs. Receptors were obtained from a woman aged 18-35 years in good health and CMV-seronegative.

The chain employs TRBV7-6 and TRBJ2-5, with D possibly TRBD2 on 5 matching bases. Germline lookup yields CDR1 SGHVS and CDR2 FNYEAQ. The V end lost 0 bases, the J end lost 6 bases, and 8 bases lay between the germline ends. This CDR3 contains 13 residues. The CDR3 loop is CASSLAGEQTQYF. DNA for the CDR3: TGTGCCAGCAGCTTAGCGGGAGAACAGACCCAGTACTTC.

This chain joins TRBV7-6 and TRBJ2-1; 7 bases agree with TRBD2. Germline V lookup: CDR1 SGHVS, CDR2 FNYEAQ. The CDR3 has 15 amino acids. V shed 5 bases and J 9 bases; nucleotides not matched to a gene: 13. The CDR3 region is CASSLTFVGGSEQFF. CDR3 DNA: TGTGCCAGCAGCCTCACCTTCGTGGGGGGGAGTGAGCAGTTCTTC.

The CDR3 nucleotides read TGTGCCAGCAGCTTGTATGGACAGGGCGTTAGCAATCAGCCCCAGCATTTT. It yields the protein CASSLYGQGVSNQPQHF. The chain joins TRBV5-6 to TRBJ1-5, with 8 positions matching TRBD1. This CDR3 has 17 amino acids. With V trimmed by 1 base and J by 0 bases, 6 bases remained unmatched. CDR1 is SGHDT and CDR2 is YYEEEE in the germline V gene.

This sequence joins TRBV14 and TRBJ1-1, with D perhaps TRBD1 (5 bases). Germline CDR1 is SGHDN and CDR2 is FVKESK. The ends were cut back, 3 bases at V and 4 bases at J, with 9 bases in the middle. The CDR3 loop spans 13 amino acids. CDR3 region: CASSHGGGTEAFF. The CDR3 DNA sequence: TGTGCCAGCAGCCACGGGGGGGGCACTGAAGCTTTCTTT.

V is TRBV6-1 and J is TRBJ2-3; TRBD1 matches 8 bases. CDR3 length: 14 residues. Per germline, CDR1 MNHNS and CDR2 SASEGT. V lost 4 bases to trimming and J lost 5 bases; unmatched junction nucleotides: 5. The CDR3 region is CASSGTGRLDTQYF. The CDR3, as DNA: TGTGCCAGCAGTGGGACAGGGAGATTAGATACGCAGTATTTT.

The CDR3: CASSPKLAGYYNEQFF. CDR3 nucleotide sequence: TGCGCCAGCAGCCCGAAGCTAGCGGGTTACTACAATGAGCAGTTCTTC. The J gene is TRBJ2-1, the V gene TRBV4-3; 8 bases match TRBD2. The V gene end was trimmed by 4 bases and the J gene end by 3 bases; junction bases not matched to a gene: 8. This CDR3 spans 16 amino acids. Germline loops: CDR1 LGHNA, CDR2 YSLEER.

The V and J genes are TRBV4-1 and TRBJ2-1, with a tentative D call TRBD2 (5 bases). Germline CDR1 reads MGHRA; CDR2 reads YSYEKL. V lost 3 bases to trimming and J lost 4 bases, with 13 bases between them. The CDR3 contains 15 residues. CDR3 in DNA: TGCGCCAGCAGCCAGTCGGCTAGCTATTACAATGAGCAGTTCTTC. Its translation is CASSQSASYYNEQFF.

The V gene is TRBV7-2, the J gene TRBJ2-5; TRBD2 matches at 16 bases. V dropped 5 bases and J dropped 3; count of bases not matched to a gene: 3. CDR3 length equals 16 residues. Per germline, CDR1 SGHTA and CDR2 FQGNSA. The CDR3 DNA reads TGTGCCAGCAGCCTGGGACTAGCGGGAGGGGAAGAGACCCAGTACTTC. Translating it yields CASSLGLAGGEETQYF. The whole variable domain, remainder taken from reference TRBV7-2 and TRBJ2-5, is GAGVSQSPSNKVTEKGKDVELRCDPISGHTALYWYRQSLGQGLEFLIYFQGNSAPDKSGLPSDRFSAERTGGSVSTLTIQRTQQEDSAVYLCASSLGLAGGEETQYFGPGTRLLVL.

The chain combines TRBV10-3 with TRBJ1-2, with unresolved D. The germline V and J ends were trimmed by 3 bases and 0 bases, with 8 bases remaining between them. Germline loops: CDR1 ENHRY, CDR2 SYGVKD. The CDR3 spans 14 residues. DNA for the CDR3: TGTGCCATCAGTGACCAGCGAGCTAACTATGGCTACACCTTC. Translated: CAISDQRANYGYTF.